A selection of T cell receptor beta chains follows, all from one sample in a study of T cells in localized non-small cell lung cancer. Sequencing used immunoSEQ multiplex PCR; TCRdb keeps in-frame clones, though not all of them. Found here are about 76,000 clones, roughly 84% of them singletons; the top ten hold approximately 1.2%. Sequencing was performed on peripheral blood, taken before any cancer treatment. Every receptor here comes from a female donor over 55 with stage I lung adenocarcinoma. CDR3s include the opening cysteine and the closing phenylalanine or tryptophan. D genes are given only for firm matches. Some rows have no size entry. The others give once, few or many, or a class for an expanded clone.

CDR3aa: CASSLGDRGNEKLFF
CDR3nt: TGTGCCAGCAGCTTGGGGGACAGAGGAAATGAAAAACTGTTTTTT
abundance: NA
v_gene: TRBV5-6
d_gene: TRBD1
j_gene: TRBJ1-4

CDR3aa: CASSVGTQAYGYTF
CDR3nt: TGTGCCAGCAGCGTGGGAACGCAAGCCTATGGCTACACCTTC
abundance: few
v_gene: TRBV9
d_gene: NA
j_gene: TRBJ1-2

CDR3aa: CASNTPFGGLYGYTF
CDR3nt: TGTGCCAGCAATACACCCTTTGGGGGGCTTTATGGCTACACCTTC
abundance: NA
v_gene: TRBV28
d_gene: NA
j_gene: TRBJ1-2

CDR3aa: CSDNSLGSEAFF
CDR3nt: TGCAGCGACAACTCCTTGGGGTCTGAAGCTTTCTTT
abundance: NA
v_gene: TRBV29-1
d_gene: NA
j_gene: TRBJ1-1

CDR3aa: CASSKDIYEQYF
CDR3nt: TGTGCCAGCAGCAAGGACATTTACGAGCAGTACTTC
abundance: NA
v_gene: TRBV5-8
d_gene: NA
j_gene: TRBJ2-7

CDR3aa: CASSLTAGRQHEQYF
CDR3nt: TGTGCCAGCAGCTTAACAGCGGGAAGACAGCACGAGCAGTACTTC
abundance: NA
v_gene: TRBV7-2
d_gene: TRBD2
j_gene: TRBJ2-7

CDR3aa: CASSKRGGSNEQFF
CDR3nt: TGTGCCAGCAGTAAGAGGGGGGGAAGCAATGAGCAGTTCTTC
abundance: NA
v_gene: TRBV27
d_gene: NA
j_gene: TRBJ2-1

CDR3aa: CASSSGVNYGYTF
CDR3nt: TGTGCCAGCAGTTCTGGGGTGAACTATGGCTACACCTTC
abundance: NA
v_gene: TRBV6-5
d_gene: NA
j_gene: TRBJ1-2

CDR3aa: CASSSGGVPGELFF
CDR3nt: TGTGCCAGCAGTTCGGGGGGTGTCCCCGGGGAGCTGTTTTTT
abundance: NA
v_gene: TRBV13
d_gene: TRBD2
j_gene: TRBJ2-2

CDR3aa: CASTPTTYPYEQYF
CDR3nt: TGTGCCAGCACCCCCACGACTTATCCCTACGAGCAGTACTTC
abundance: few
v_gene: TRBV28
d_gene: NA
j_gene: TRBJ2-7

CDR3aa: CASSPRVQETQYF
CDR3nt: TGTGCCAGCTCACCGAGAGTCCAAGAGACCCAGTACTTC
abundance: NA
v_gene: TRBV18
d_gene: NA
j_gene: TRBJ2-5

CDR3aa: CASSPGLGGGYTF
CDR3nt: TGCGCCAGCAGCCCTGGGTTAGGGGGCGGCTACACCTTC
abundance: once
v_gene: TRBV4-3
d_gene: TRBD1
j_gene: TRBJ1-2

CDR3aa: CASSEGGYTQYF
CDR3nt: TGTGCCAGCAGTGAAGGGGGATATACGCAGTATTTT
abundance: NA
v_gene: TRBV6-1
d_gene: NA
j_gene: TRBJ2-3

CDR3aa: CASSLAGSGGYNEQFF
CDR3nt: TGTGCCAGCAGCTTAGCGGGAAGCGGGGGATACAATGAGCAGTTCTTC
abundance: NA
v_gene: TRBV7-9
d_gene: TRBD2
j_gene: TRBJ2-1

CDR3aa: CASGDSGSGDTQYF
CDR3nt: TGTGCCAGCGGGGATAGCGGGAGTGGAGATACGCAGTATTTT
abundance: NA
v_gene: TRBV9
d_gene: TRBD2
j_gene: TRBJ2-3

CDR3aa: CASSLDRGGTQYF
CDR3nt: TGTGCCAGCAGCTTAGATCGGGGCGGTACGCAGTATTTT
abundance: NA
v_gene: TRBV11-2
d_gene: NA
j_gene: TRBJ2-3

CDR3aa: CASSLAPRYGTEAFF
CDR3nt: TGCGCCAGCAGCTTGGCCCCGCGGTACGGCACTGAAGCTTTCTTT
abundance: few
v_gene: TRBV5-1
d_gene: NA
j_gene: TRBJ1-1

CDR3aa: CASFSPGANVLTF
CDR3nt: TGTGCCAGCTTCTCACCTGGGGCCAACGTCCTGACTTTC
abundance: NA
v_gene: TRBV27
d_gene: NA
j_gene: TRBJ2-6

CDR3aa: CATSRAIAKNIQYF
CDR3nt: TGTGCCACCAGCAGAGCAATAGCCAAAAACATTCAGTACTTC
abundance: NA
v_gene: TRBV15
d_gene: NA
j_gene: TRBJ2-4

CDR3aa: CASSYDPTSTDTQYF
CDR3nt: TGTGCCAGCAGCTATGACCCCACTAGCACAGATACGCAGTATTTT
abundance: few
v_gene: TRBV6-5
d_gene: NA
j_gene: TRBJ2-3

CDR3aa: CASTSTWGQGVPGELFF
CDR3nt: TGTGCCAGCACCTCAACGTGGGGACAGGGTGTACCCGGGGAGCTGTTTTTT
abundance: NA
v_gene: TRBV25-1
d_gene: TRBD1
j_gene: TRBJ2-2

CDR3aa: CSVEDQASYEQYF
CDR3nt: TGCAGCGTTGAAGATCAGGCAAGTTACGAGCAGTACTTC
abundance: NA
v_gene: TRBV29-1
d_gene: NA
j_gene: TRBJ2-7

CDR3aa: CASSLGAEGNTIYF
CDR3nt: TGCGCCAGCAGCTTGGGGGCGGAAGGAAACACCATATATTTT
abundance: NA
v_gene: TRBV5-1
d_gene: NA
j_gene: TRBJ1-3

CDR3aa: CASGGSTF
CDR3nt: TGTGCCAGTGGAGGTTCCACCTTC
abundance: NA
v_gene: TRBV6-5
d_gene: NA
j_gene: TRBJ1-2

CDR3aa: CASRETTGTSDYEQYF
CDR3nt: TGCGCCAGCAGGGAGACTACCGGGACTAGCGACTACGAGCAGTACTTC
abundance: NA
v_gene: TRBV10-2
d_gene: TRBD2
j_gene: TRBJ2-7

CDR3aa: CASSLPGLGTGELFF
CDR3nt: TGTGCCAGCAGCCTCCCGGGACTAGGAACCGGGGAGCTGTTTTTT
abundance: NA
v_gene: TRBV5-4
d_gene: TRBD2
j_gene: TRBJ2-2

CDR3aa: CASSSGSTGNTIYF
CDR3nt: TGTGCCAGCAGTTCTGGGAGTACTGGAAACACCATATATTTT
abundance: NA
v_gene: TRBV6-5
d_gene: NA
j_gene: TRBJ1-3

CDR3aa: CASSSGTSGGRFTQYF
CDR3nt: TGTGCCAGCAGCTCCGGGACTAGCGGGGGACGATTTACGCAGTATTTT
abundance: NA
v_gene: TRBV7-2
d_gene: TRBD2
j_gene: TRBJ2-3

CDR3aa: CASSRDSASTDTQYF
CDR3nt: TGTGCCAGCAGCAGGGATAGCGCGAGCACAGATACGCAGTATTTT
abundance: NA
v_gene: TRBV7-2
d_gene: NA
j_gene: TRBJ2-3

CDR3aa: CASSGYAGGYTF
CDR3nt: TGTGCCAGCAGCGGTTACGCGGGAGGCTACACCTTC
abundance: few
v_gene: TRBV28
d_gene: NA
j_gene: TRBJ1-2

CDR3aa: CASSGGGRASGELFF
CDR3nt: TGTGCCAGTAGTGGGGGGGGGAGGGCCTCCGGGGAGCTGTTTTTT
abundance: NA
v_gene: TRBV19
d_gene: TRBD2
j_gene: TRBJ2-2